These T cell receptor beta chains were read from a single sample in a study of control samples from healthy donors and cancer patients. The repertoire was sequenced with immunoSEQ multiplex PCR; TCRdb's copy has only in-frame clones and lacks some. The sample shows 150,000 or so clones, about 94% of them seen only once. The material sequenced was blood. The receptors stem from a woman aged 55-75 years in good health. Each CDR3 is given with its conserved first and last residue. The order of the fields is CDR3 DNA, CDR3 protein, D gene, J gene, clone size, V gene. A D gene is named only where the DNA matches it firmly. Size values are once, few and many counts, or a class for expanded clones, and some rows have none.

cdr3_nt: TGTGCCAGCAGTTGGGCAGGGTCGTTTCAGTACTTC; cdr3_aa: CASSWAGSFQYF; d_call: .; j_call: TRBJ2-7; clone_size: .; v_call: TRBV6-2/TRBV6-3
cdr3_nt: TGCAGCGTTGATATGTACACTGAAGCTTTCTTT; cdr3_aa: CSVDMYTEAFF; d_call: .; j_call: TRBJ1-1; clone_size: once; v_call: TRBV29-1
cdr3_nt: TGTGCCAGCACCACATCTGGGACAGACTACGAGCAGTACTTC; cdr3_aa: CASTTSGTDYEQYF; d_call: TRBD1; j_call: TRBJ2-7; clone_size: .; v_call: TRBV28
cdr3_nt: TGTGCCAGCAGTCAGGGGGCAGAGGTAAGAGGGAGCACTGAAGCTTTCTTT; cdr3_aa: CASSQGAEVRGSTEAFF; d_call: TRBD1; j_call: TRBJ1-1; clone_size: .; v_call: TRBV6-2/TRBV6-3
cdr3_nt: TGTGCCACCAGCAGTCAAGGGGGCGTTGGCTACACCTTC; cdr3_aa: CATSSQGGVGYTF; d_call: TRBD1; j_call: TRBJ1-2; clone_size: .; v_call: TRBV15
cdr3_nt: TGTGCCAGCAGCCTAGGGCTTGGGCAGGGTCAAGAGACCCAGTACTTC; cdr3_aa: CASSLGLGQGQETQYF; d_call: .; j_call: TRBJ2-5; clone_size: .; v_call: TRBV13
cdr3_nt: TGTGCCAGCAGCGTCGACTACCTCCAAGAGACCCAGTACTTC; cdr3_aa: CASSVDYLQETQYF; d_call: .; j_call: TRBJ2-5; clone_size: .; v_call: TRBV9
cdr3_nt: TGTGCCAGTACCCCCTCACCGGGACAGGGCCTCGAGCAGTACTTC; cdr3_aa: CASTPSPGQGLEQYF; d_call: TRBD1; j_call: TRBJ2-7; clone_size: .; v_call: TRBV19
cdr3_nt: TGTGCCAGCAGCTTAGCGTCTCAGGGTGGGAGCAATCAGCCCCAGCATTTT; cdr3_aa: CASSLASQGGSNQPQHF; d_call: .; j_call: TRBJ1-5; clone_size: .; v_call: TRBV7-2
cdr3_nt: TGTGCCAGCAGCTTCGACAGGTCGATGGCGTACGAGCAGTACTTC; cdr3_aa: CASSFDRSMAYEQYF; d_call: .; j_call: TRBJ2-7; clone_size: .; v_call: TRBV11-2
cdr3_nt: TGTGCCAGCAGATTGACGGCTGTCGTGAACACTGAAGCTTTCTTT; cdr3_aa: CASRLTAVVNTEAFF; d_call: .; j_call: TRBJ1-1; clone_size: once; v_call: TRBV27